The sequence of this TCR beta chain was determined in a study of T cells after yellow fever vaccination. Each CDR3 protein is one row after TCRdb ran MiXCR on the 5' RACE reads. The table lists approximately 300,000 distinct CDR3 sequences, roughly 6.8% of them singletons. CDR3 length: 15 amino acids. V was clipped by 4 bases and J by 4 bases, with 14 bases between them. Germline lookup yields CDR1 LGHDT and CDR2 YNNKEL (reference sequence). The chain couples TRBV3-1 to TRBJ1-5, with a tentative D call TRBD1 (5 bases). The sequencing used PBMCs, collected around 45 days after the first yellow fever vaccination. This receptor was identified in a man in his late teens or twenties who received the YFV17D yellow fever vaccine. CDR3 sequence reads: CASSPKGPLNQPQHF. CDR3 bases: TGTGCCAGCAGCCCGAAGGGACCGCTGAATCAGCCCCAGCATTTT.